This is a list of T cell receptor beta chains from one sample in a study of human T cells and chemical hapten exposure. Via MiXCR, TCRdb re-called the RACE reads, giving one row per CDR3 protein. The repertoire consists of under 75,000 distinct CDR3 sequences, with approximately 12% occurring once and the leading ten covering roughly 1.5%. The sequencing here drew on whole blood, taken in connection with sensitization to the hapten diphenylcyclopropenone (DPC). The receptor source for this set is a woman aged 45-65 years with alopecia areata. Some clones in this sample may be carry-over from other donors' samples. Each CDR3 is given with its conserved first and last residue. A D gene is named only where the DNA matches it firmly. Size tells how often a clone was seen (once, few, many) or the class of an expanded clone, and some rows leave it out.

DNA,CDR3,V,J,D,size
TGTGCCAGCAGCTTAGCGAAGGGGATTTATAGCAATCAGCCCCAGCATTTT,CASSLAKGIYSNQPQHF,TRBV7-2,TRBJ1-5,-,many
TGCGCCAGCAGGCCACCTAATTCACCCCTCCACTTT,CASRPPNSPLHF,TRBV10-2,TRBJ1-6,-,many
TGTGCCAGCAGCTTGGTAGCGGCGAACACCGGGGAGCTGTTTTTT,CASSLVAANTGELFF,TRBV11-2,TRBJ2-2,-,many
TGCGCCAGTGGGATGGCGGGACTAGACACAGATACGCAGTATTTT,CASGMAGLDTDTQYF,TRBV5-1,TRBJ2-3,TRBD2,many
TGTGCCAGCAGTAGTGGCTCAGGAATCAATCAGCCCCAGCATTTT,CASSSGSGINQPQHF,TRBV12-3/TRBV12-4,TRBJ1-5,-,few
TGCGCCACTCGACTAGCGGGAGGAGCTAGCACAGATACGCAGTATTTT,CATRLAGGASTDTQYF,TRBV10-2,TRBJ2-3,TRBD2,-
TGTGCCAGCAGTGTCCCCCCTCCTTCCTATGGCTACACCTTC,CASSVPPPSYGYTF,TRBV6-1,TRBJ1-2,-,-
TGTGCCAGCAGCTTATGGTCTGGGACGGGCCGAAACACCATATATTTT,CASSLWSGTGRNTIYF,TRBV7-2,TRBJ1-3,-,-
TGTGCTAGCAGCCCGTCCTCCACGGGTGAGCAGTACTTC,CASSPSSTGEQYF,TRBV7-7,TRBJ2-7,-,-
TGTGCCAGCTCACCGATCACAGGTCCGAACACTGAAGCTTTCTTT,CASSPITGPNTEAFF,TRBV18,TRBJ1-1,-,many
TGTGCCAGCAGCCCCACGGGGGTCCCCGAACAGTACTTC,CASSPTGVPEQYF,TRBV14,TRBJ2-7,-,-
TGCAGCGCCGCCGGGACAGGTAAAGGATATGAGCAGTTCTTC,CSAAGTGKGYEQFF,TRBV29-1,TRBJ2-1,TRBD1,few
TGTGCCAGCAGTTTTTGGGGTGGTGAAAAACTGTTTTTT,CASSFWGGEKLFF,TRBV12-3/TRBV12-4,TRBJ1-4,-,few
TGTGCCAGCAGGCCCCTCGGCTCCGTAGAAGCTTTCTTT,CASRPLGSVEAFF,TRBV6-1,TRBJ1-1,-,few
TGTGCCAGCAGCCAGGGAAACACCATATATTTT,CASSQGNTIYF,TRBV9,TRBJ1-3,-,-
TGTGCCAGCAGTTCCCAGGCGGGAGCCTACGAGCAGTACTTC,CASSSQAGAYEQYF,TRBV6-5,TRBJ2-7,TRBD2,many
TGCAGTGCCTCCCCCTTACCGGGACTAGCGGTTTACGAGCAGTACTTC,CSASPLPGLAVYEQYF,TRBV20-1,TRBJ2-7,TRBD2,many
TGTGCCAGCAGCTCGGGACAGCTACAAGAGACCCAGTACTTC,CASSSGQLQETQYF,TRBV5-5,TRBJ2-5,TRBD1,few
TGTGCCAGCAGCTTAACCATTAACAGGGGTCAAAACACCGGGGAGCCGTTTTTT,CASSLTINRGQNTGEPFF,TRBV11-2,TRBJ2-2,TRBD1,-
TGTGCCAGCAGCTTAGTCTACGGCGCAGGTGAATCCTACGAGCAGTACTTC,CASSLVYGAGESYEQYF,TRBV7-9,TRBJ2-7,-,many
TGTGCCAGCAGCATAGCAAGCTACAATGAGCAGTTCTTC,CASSIASYNEQFF,TRBV11-3,TRBJ2-1,-,-
TGTGCCAGCAGTGAACCCGCGGACAGGGGGAAAGGCTACACCTTC,CASSEPADRGKGYTF,TRBV6-1,TRBJ1-2,TRBD1,-
TGCAGTGCAGGGGACAGGACCCCCTACGAGCAGTACTTC,CSAGDRTPYEQYF,TRBV20-1,TRBJ2-7,TRBD1,few
TGTGCCAGCACGGGGGTCTATAATTCACCCCTCCACTTT,CASTGVYNSPLHF,TRBV2,TRBJ1-6,-,many
TGCGCCAGCAGCGGACAGGGGAGTAGCACAGATACGCAGTATTTT,CASSGQGSSTDTQYF,TRBV5-1,TRBJ2-3,TRBD1,many
TGTGCCAGCAGTCCATCGGCTCACGAGCAGTACTTC,CASSPSAHEQYF,TRBV7-8,TRBJ2-7,-,-
TGTGCCAGCAGTTCCCCCGCGGACAGGGTTGTAGATACGCAGTATTTT,CASSSPADRVVDTQYF,TRBV28,TRBJ2-3,TRBD1,many
TGTGCCAGCAGTACCCCTAGCGCTGGAAATTCACCCCTCCACTTT,CASSTPSAGNSPLHF,TRBV6-5,TRBJ1-6,-,-
TGTGCCAGCTCTCGGGGGGGTCAAGAGTCACCCCTCCACTTT,CASSRGGQESPLHF,TRBV3-1,TRBJ1-6,-,many
TGTGCCAGCAGCCGAAGTATTCAGAGTTTCAATCAGCCCCAGCATTTT,CASSRSIQSFNQPQHF,TRBV7-2,TRBJ1-5,-,-
TGTGCCAGCAGATCGGGGAGGAGGGACACTGAAGCTTTCTTT,CASRSGRRDTEAFF,TRBV28,TRBJ1-1,-,-
TGCAGCCCCCTTCAGACAGGGGGAGCACTCGAGTGTGGCTACACCTTC,CSPLQTGGALECGYTF,TRBV29-1,TRBJ1-2,TRBD1,-
TGTGCCAGCAGCTGGGGCGGGGTTTCACCCCTCCACTTT,CASSWGGVSPLHF,TRBV5-4,TRBJ1-6,-,many
TGCGCCAGCAGCCGGAATACACGGGGGGACAATGAGCAGTTCTTC,CASSRNTRGDNEQFF,TRBV4-3,TRBJ2-1,TRBD2,-
TGCGCCAGCAGCCAAGAGAGACTTAATGAAAAACTGTTTTTT,CASSQERLNEKLFF,TRBV4-3,TRBJ1-4,-,many
TGTGCCAGCTCGCCGGGACAGTCCTTCGATTCACCCCTCCACTTT,CASSPGQSFDSPLHF,TRBV9,TRBJ1-6,TRBD1,-
TGTGCCAGCAGCCGGAACAGGGTCACTGAAGCTTTCTTT,CASSRNRVTEAFF,TRBV11-2,TRBJ1-1,-,many
TGTGCCAGCAGTTTGTTCGGGGGGACCCTCCGAAACACCATATATTTT,CASSLFGGTLRNTIYF,TRBV12-3/TRBV12-4,TRBJ1-3,-,few
TGTGCCAGCAGTTTCCGCTCTAGGCAGGGGTCCTACGAGCAGTACTTC,CASSFRSRQGSYEQYF,TRBV12-3/TRBV12-4,TRBJ2-7,-,-
TGTGCCAGCGGGACAGCTCGCTACGAGCAGTACTTC,CASGTARYEQYF,TRBV14,TRBJ2-7,TRBD1,many
TGTGCCAGCAGCCCGGGGGGGCTATACAATGAGCAGTTCTTC,CASSPGGLYNEQFF,TRBV5-4,TRBJ2-1,TRBD2,-
TGTGCCAGCAGTTTCATAGGACAGGGGGCGCTTGGGGCCAACGTCCTGACTTTC,CASSFIGQGALGANVLTF,TRBV27,TRBJ2-6,TRBD1,many
TGTGCCAGCTCCCCGGGAGCTAACTATGGCTACACCTTC,CASSPGANYGYTF,TRBV18,TRBJ1-2,-,few
TGTGCCAGCTCACCAGGGACAGACCATCAGCCCCAGCATTTT,CASSPGTDHQPQHF,TRBV18,TRBJ1-5,TRBD1,many
TGCAGTGCTCGAGGGGGGTGGAGCAATCAGCCCCAGCATTTT,CSARGGWSNQPQHF,TRBV20-1,TRBJ1-5,-,few
TGCGCCAGCAGCCCTACCCCCACAGGGCAGGCAGATACGCAGTATTTT,CASSPTPTGQADTQYF,TRBV5-1,TRBJ2-3,-,many
TGTGCCAGCAGCCCCCCGAGCTCCTACGAGCAGTACTTC,CASSPPSSYEQYF,TRBV11-2,TRBJ2-7,-,many
TGTGCCAGCAGCCCGGCTTGGCGGGGGGCTTCGGGGAATGAGCAGTTCTTC,CASSPAWRGASGNEQFF,TRBV4-2,TRBJ2-1,TRBD2,many
TGTGCCAGCAGTCAGGCGGGAGGGCTTTTAGATACGCAGTATTTT,CASSQAGGLLDTQYF,TRBV28,TRBJ2-3,TRBD2,few
TGCGCCAGCAGCCAAGATGAGAGGTCTGGCTACACCTTC,CASSQDERSGYTF,TRBV4-3,TRBJ1-2,-,-
TGTGTCAGCAGCCAAAGGACAGCTCATCAGCCCCAGCATTTT,CVSSQRTAHQPQHF,TRBV6-2/TRBV6-3,TRBJ1-5,-,-
TGTGCCAGCTCACGTTTCGAGGACTCTGGGGCCAACGTCCTGACTTTC,CASSRFEDSGANVLTF,TRBV18,TRBJ2-6,-,few
TGTGCCAGCAGTTTGACAGGGGCCCGCTTGCTAGGGGCCAACGTCCTGACTTTC,CASSLTGARLLGANVLTF,TRBV6-5,TRBJ2-6,TRBD1,-
TGTGCCAGCAGTTCCAGGGGCCACTCCTACAATGAGCAGTTCTTC,CASSSRGHSYNEQFF,TRBV28,TRBJ2-1,-,few